This T cell receptor (beta chain) is drawn from a study of blood T cell repertoires in COVID-19. Study as a whole: Researchers got acute and convalescent COVID-19 samples from the United States, Italy and Spain. PBMCs, B-cell-depleted T cells, or T cells were the source of the cDNA or gDNA that made up the material.

The CDR3 is 14 residues long. Germline CDR1 GTSNPN, CDR2 SVGIG (reference sequence). V lost 7 bases to trimming and J lost 1 base, with 13 bases between them. Original methodology: For nucleated cells, counts were estimated from reference gene primer amplification. Assay used: immunoSEQ multiplex PCR; TCRdb lists only in-frame clones, some missing. The DNA was the basis for D and trimming; V, J and clone size are from that table. The sample includes about 59,000 clones, around 90% seen only once; the top ten take about 17%. The chain combines TRBV30 with TRBJ2-2, with D tentatively TRBD2 (5 bases). Sequencing was carried out using peripheral blood. The receptor was derived from a man older than 75 with acute or convalescent COVID-19. The CDR3 bases are TGTGCCTTGGACCGGACTGTGAACACCGGGGAGCTGTTTTTT. Translation: CALDRTVNTGELFF.